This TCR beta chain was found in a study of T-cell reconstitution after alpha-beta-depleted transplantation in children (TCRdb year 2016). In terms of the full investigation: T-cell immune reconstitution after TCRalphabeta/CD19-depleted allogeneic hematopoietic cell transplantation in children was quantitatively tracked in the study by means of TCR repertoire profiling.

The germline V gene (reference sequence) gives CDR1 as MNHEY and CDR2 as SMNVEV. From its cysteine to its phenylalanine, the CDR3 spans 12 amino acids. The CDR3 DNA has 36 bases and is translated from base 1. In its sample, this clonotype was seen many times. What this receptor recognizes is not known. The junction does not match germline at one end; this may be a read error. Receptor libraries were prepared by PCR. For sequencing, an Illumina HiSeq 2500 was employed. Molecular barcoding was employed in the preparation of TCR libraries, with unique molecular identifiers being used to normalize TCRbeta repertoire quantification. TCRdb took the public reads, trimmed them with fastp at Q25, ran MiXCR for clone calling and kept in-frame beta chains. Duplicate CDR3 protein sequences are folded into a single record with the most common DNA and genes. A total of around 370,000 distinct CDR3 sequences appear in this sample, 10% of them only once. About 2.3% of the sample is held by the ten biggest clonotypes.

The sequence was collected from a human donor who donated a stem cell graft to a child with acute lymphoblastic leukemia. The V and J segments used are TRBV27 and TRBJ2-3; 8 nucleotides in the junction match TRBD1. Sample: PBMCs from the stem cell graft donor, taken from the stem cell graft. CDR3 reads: CASSPGQGPSHF. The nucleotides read TGTGCCAGCAGTCCCGGACAGGGCCCATCGCATTTT.